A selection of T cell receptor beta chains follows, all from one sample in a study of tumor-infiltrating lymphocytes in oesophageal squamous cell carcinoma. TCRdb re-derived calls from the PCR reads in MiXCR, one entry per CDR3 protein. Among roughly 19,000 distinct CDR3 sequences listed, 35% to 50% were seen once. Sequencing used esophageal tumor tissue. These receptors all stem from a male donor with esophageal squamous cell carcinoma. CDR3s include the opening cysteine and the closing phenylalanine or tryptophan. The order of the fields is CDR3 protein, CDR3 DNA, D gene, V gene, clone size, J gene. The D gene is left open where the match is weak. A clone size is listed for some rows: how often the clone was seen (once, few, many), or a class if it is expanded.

CASSPGQAKGYTF TGTGCCAGCAGCCCGGGACAGGCTAAGGGCTACACCTTC TRBD1 TRBV7-3 - TRBJ1-2
CASSPRAGETQYF TGTGCCAGCAGCCCGAGGGCGGGGGAGACCCAGTACTTC - TRBV7-9 many TRBJ2-5
CASSLRGGGGNYGYTF TGTGCCAGCAGTTTAAGGGGTGGAGGGGGAAACTATGGCTACACCTTC - TRBV12-3/TRBV12-4 many TRBJ1-2
CASSQSGNEQFF TGTGCCAGCAGCCAAAGTGGCAATGAGCAGTTCTTC - TRBV7-2 - TRBJ2-1
CASSSEPGRAQFF TGTGCCAGCAGCTCCGAACCGGGACGAGCGCAGTTCTTC - TRBV7-3 medium-sized TRBJ2-1
CASSLASRYEQFF TGTGCCAGCAGCTTAGCTAGTAGGTACGAGCAGTTCTTC - TRBV7-3 - TRBJ2-1
CASSIVDMPSYNEQFF TGTGCCAGTAGTATAGTTGACATGCCCTCCTACAATGAGCAGTTCTTC - TRBV19 few TRBJ2-1
CASSLEGGGPYEQYF TGTGCCAGCAGCTTAGAAGGTGGAGGGCCCTACGAGCAGTACTTC - TRBV7-9 few TRBJ2-7
CATSRPAGGSGANVLTF TGTGCCACCAGCAGGCCGGCAGGGGGCTCTGGGGCCAACGTCCTGACTTTC TRBD1 TRBV24-1 - TRBJ2-6
CASSLGPRDTYEQYF TGTGCCAGCAGCTTAGGGCCCAGGGATACCTACGAGCAGTACTTC - TRBV7-2 medium-sized TRBJ2-7
CASSSDSSTDTQYF TGTGCCAGCAGCTCGGACTCGAGCACAGATACGCAGTATTTT - TRBV7-2 - TRBJ2-3
CASSLDLTGNTIYF TGTGCCAGCAGCTTAGATTTGACGGGAAACACCATATATTTT - TRBV7-6 - TRBJ1-3
CASTAGGMDTQYF TGTGCCAGCACGGCGGGGGGCATGGATACGCAGTATTTT TRBD2 TRBV6-1 many TRBJ2-3
CASSFYVSSLSTDTQYF TGTGCCAGCAGCTTTTACGTCAGCTCTCTCAGCACAGATACGCAGTATTTT - TRBV7-2 - TRBJ2-3
CASRKNTEAFF TGTGCCAGCAGGAAGAACACTGAAGCTTTCTTT - TRBV6-8 - TRBJ1-1
CASSFGAAETQYF TGTGCCAGCAGCTTTGGGGCAGCGGAGACCCAGTACTTC - TRBV7-9 medium-sized TRBJ2-5
CASSLEYRGASEQFF TGTGCCAGCAGCTTAGAATACAGGGGGGCGAGTGAGCAGTTCTTC TRBD1 TRBV6-5 once TRBJ2-1
CATSTEGLAVWETQYF TGTGCCACCAGCACAGAGGGACTAGCGGTATGGGAGACCCAGTACTTC TRBD2 TRBV15 few TRBJ2-5
CASSLSGLAYNEQFF TGTGCCAGCAGCCTATCGGGACTAGCGTACAATGAGCAGTTCTTC TRBD2 TRBV7-2 few TRBJ2-1
CASSFDSYTDTQYF TGCGCCAGCAGCTTTGACTCTTACACAGATACGCAGTATTTT - TRBV5-1 - TRBJ2-3
CASSENAGGVDTQYF TGTGCCAGCAGTGAAAACGCAGGAGGAGTAGATACGCAGTACTTC - TRBV6-6 - TRBJ2-4
CASSKHSGTSRNNEQFF TGTGCCAGCAGCAAACACTCCGGGACTAGCAGGAACAATGAGCAGTTCTTC TRBD2 TRBV5-4 many TRBJ2-1
CASRPGLSYNEQFF TGTGCCAGCAGACCTGGACTGAGCTACAATGAGCAGTTCTTC - TRBV6-1 many TRBJ2-1
CASSHSWGSGYEQYF TGTGCCAGTAGTCACAGCTGGGGGAGTGGGTACGAGCAGTACTTC - TRBV19 many TRBJ2-7
CASSPGQPFYGYTF TGTGCCAGCAGCCCGGGACAGCCCTTCTATGGCTACACCTTC TRBD1 TRBV7-2 - TRBJ1-2
CASSTPGGVETQYF TGTGCCAGCAGCACTCCAGGGGGCGTGGAGACCCAGTACTTC TRBD1 TRBV7-6 once TRBJ2-5
CASSHYTDRGAEAFF TGTGCCAGCAGCCATTACACGGACAGGGGAGCTGAAGCTTTCTTT TRBD1 TRBV11-2 once TRBJ1-1
CASSPGQYPYNEQYF TGTGCCAGCAGCCCGGGACAGTACCCCTACAATGAGCAGTACTTC TRBD1 TRBV12-3/TRBV12-4 - TRBJ2-4
CASSLVLNEKLFF TGCGCCAGCAGCTTAGTCCTTAATGAAAAACTGTTTTTT - TRBV5-1 many TRBJ1-4
CASSLIDTRSPLHF TGTGCCAGCAGCTTAATTGACACCCGGTCACCCCTCCACTTC - TRBV7-4 - TRBJ2-7
CASSPRPGVGPDTQYF TGTGCCAGCAGCCCCAGGCCAGGAGTAGGCCCAGATACGCAGTATTTT - TRBV6-1 - TRBJ2-3
CASSLDRSVAAEQFF TGTGCCAGCAGCTTAGATAGGAGCGTAGCCGCTGAGCAGTTCTTC - TRBV7-9 many TRBJ2-1
CASSPVADSDTQYF TGTGCCAGCTCCCCAGTAGCGGATTCAGATACGCAGTATTTT - TRBV19 few TRBJ2-3
CASTILIGGGSPLHF TGTGCCAGCACTATACTGATCGGGGGCGGTTCACCCCTCCACTTC - TRBV6-6 - TRBJ2-1
CASSPPTSGGGTQYF TGTGCCAGCAGTCCACCGACTAGCGGGGGAGGGACCCAGTACTTC TRBD2 TRBV28 medium-sized TRBJ2-5
CASSPGLSNEKLFF TGTGCCAGCAGTCCGGGACTGTCTAATGAAAAACTGTTTTTT - TRBV7-9 - TRBJ1-4
CASSRGGGANTGELFF TGTGCCAGCAGCCGGGGGGGGGGCGCGAACACCGGGGAGCTGTTTTTT TRBD2 TRBV7-8 medium-sized TRBJ2-2
CASSEISYEQYF TGTGCCAGCAGTGAAATCAGCTACGAGCAGTACTTC - TRBV2 many TRBJ2-7
CASRPSGNNEQFF TGTGCCAGCAGACCTAGCGGTAACAATGAGCAGTTCTTC TRBD2 TRBV12-3/TRBV12-4 - TRBJ2-1
CASSAVGSYNEQFF TGTGCCAGCAGCGCCGTAGGCTCCTACAATGAGCAGTTCTTC - TRBV11-1 medium-sized TRBJ2-1
CAHTTGTNTGELFF TGTGCCCACACAACCGGAACGAACACCGGGGAGCTGTTTTTT - TRBV30 - TRBJ2-2
CASSLVPGTSGETQYF TGTGCCAGCAGCTTAGTACCGGGGACTAGCGGAGAGACCCAGTACTTC TRBD2 TRBV7-2 - TRBJ2-5
CASSLNRGRMNTEAFF TGTGCCAGCAGTTTAAACAGGGGGAGGATGAACACTGAAGCTTTCTTT TRBD1 TRBV28 - TRBJ1-1
CASSLPDTEAFF TGTGCCAGCAGTTTACCGGACACTGAAGCTTTCTTT - TRBV12-3/TRBV12-4 medium-sized TRBJ1-1
CASSLVARGQYF TGTGCCAGCAGTTTAGTCGCAAGAGGTCAGTACTTC - TRBV28 - TRBJ2-4
CASSLRLAGSGANVLTF TGTGCCAGCAGTTTAAGGCTAGCGGGATCTGGGGCCAACGTCCTGACTTTC TRBD2 TRBV28 - TRBJ2-6
CASSLGLAGGRADTQYF TGTGCCAGCAGCTTAGGGCTAGCGGGAGGGCGTGCAGATACGCAGTATTTT TRBD2 TRBV7-6 - TRBJ2-3
CASSQGGGPFTDTQYF TGTGCCAGCAGCCAGGGTGGGGGGCCGTTCACAGATACGCAGTATTTT - TRBV5-3 - TRBJ2-3
CASSASGGNYEQYF TGTGCCAGCAGTGCTAGCGGGGGCAACTACGAGCAGTACTTC TRBD2 TRBV6-2/TRBV6-3 - TRBJ2-7
CSARGPIGQSNTGELFF TGCAGTGCTAGAGGGCCCATTGGACAGTCGAACACCGGGGAGCTGTTTTTT - TRBV20-1 many TRBJ2-2
CASSLTGLETQYF TGTGCCAGCAGCTTAACGGGTTTGGAGACCCAGTACTTC - TRBV7-3 - TRBJ2-5
CASSLDTGFEQYF TGTGCCAGCAGCTTAGATACGGGTTTCGAGCAGTACTTC - TRBV7-3 few TRBJ2-7
CASSLYQLNTEAFF TGTGCCAGCAGCTTATACCAATTGAACACTGAAGCTTTCTTT - TRBV7-3 - TRBJ1-1
CASSVKGTSGTHQETQYF TGTGCCAGCAGTGTAAAGGGGACTAGCGGGACCCACCAAGAGACCCAGTACTTC TRBD2 TRBV2 few TRBJ2-5
CASSADNTDTQYF TGCGCCAGCAGCGCAGACAACACAGATACGCAGTATTTT - TRBV5-1 - TRBJ2-3
CASSSTSGGNYEQYF TGTGCCAGCAGCTCCACCTCCGGAGGGAACTACGAGCAGTACTTC - TRBV11-2 many TRBJ2-7
CAISVSSSGRNTGELFF TGTGCCATCAGTGTGTCTTCTAGCGGGAGGAACACCGGGGAGCTGTTTTTT TRBD2 TRBV10-3 few TRBJ2-2
CASSYGRKETQYF TGTGCCAGCAGTTACGGGCGGAAAGAGACCCAGTACTTC - TRBV6-1 - TRBJ2-5